Following are 10 T cell receptor beta chains from one sample sequenced in a study of blood T cells in healthy people across ages (dated by TCRdb to about 2015). Library method: 5' RACE. TCRdb names Illumina HiSeq 2500 as the instrument used. The second PCR ran for about 6 to 11 cycles and used a J-beta primer mix along with a sample-barcoded 5' primer. TCRdb reprocessing: public reads trimmed at Q25 with fastp, clones called with MiXCR, in-frame beta chains kept. Here each entry gathers all rows of one CDR3 protein and keeps the most common genes and DNA. The sample table lists fewer than 2,000,000 distinct CDR3 sequences, about 31% of them with a count of one. The ten largest make up 11% of the sample. The specimen sequenced was blood. All receptors derive from a woman aged 25 to 39 in good health.

With regard to this clonotype: One end of the junction varies from germline; a read error may be responsible. The chain joins TRBV3-1 to TRBJ2-3; D ambiguous. Germline V gives CDR1 LGHDT, CDR2 YNNKEL (reference sequence). The CDR3 is 13 amino acids. The CDR3 sequence is CANSQSSTDTQYF. The CDR3 DNA reads TGTGCCAACAGCCAATCGAGCACAGATACGCAGTATTTT.

On this clonotype itself: An end of the junction differs from the germline gene, which may be a read error. The V gene is TRBV20-1, the J gene TRBJ2-3, with D tentatively TRBD2 (5 bases). Per the germline V gene, CDR1 is DFQATT and CDR2 is SNEGSKA (reference sequence). This CDR3 has 14 amino acids. The DNA of the CDR3 is TGCAGTACTAGAGGAGGTAACCTACACGATACGCAGTATTTT. It codes for CSTRGGNLHDTQYF.

This clonotype was counted a few times. The chain joins TRBV5-1 to TRBJ1-5, with D maybe TRBD1 (5 bases). V dropped 2 bases and J dropped 7 bases, with 13 bases sitting between them. The CDR3 spans 14 residues. CDR1 is SGHRS, CDR2 YFSETQ, per germline. The CDR3 protein is CASSFEGSGQPQHF. Written as DNA, the CDR3 is TGCGCCAGCAGCTTTGAGGGGAGTGGACAGCCCCAGCATTTT.

Many counts were recorded for this clonotype. The chain carries TRBV7-2 and TRBJ2-3; 12 bases line up with TRBD2. Per the germline V gene, CDR1 is SGHTA and CDR2 is FQGNSA. The CDR3 has 15 residues. The J segment lost 13 bases and the V segment lost 5 bases, leaving 13 bases of the junction unmatched. The CDR3 region is CASSPHGLAGREEYF. CDR3 bases: TGTGCCAGCAGCCCCCATGGACTAGCGGGGAGGGAGGAGTATTTT.

This clonotype appeared a few times. This sequence joins TRBV20-1 and TRBJ2-4; D gene unclear. Per germline, CDR1 DFQATT and CDR2 SNEGSKA (reference sequence). This CDR3 comprises 15 residues. With 0 bases removed from V and 0 bases from J, the gap between germline ends came to 9 bases. The CDR3 sequence is CSARDPRLAKNIQYF. The CDR3 DNA reads TGCAGTGCTAGAGATCCCAGGCTAGCCAAAAACATTCAGTACTTC.

Concerning this clonotype itself: A read error is possible here, since a much larger clone lies one base away. The chain couples TRBV3-1 to TRBJ2-5; D possibly corresponds to TRBD2 (5 bases). CDR1 and CDR2 (germline): LGHDT, YNNKEL (reference sequence). The V gene lost 0 bases and the J gene lost 11 bases, with 13 bases spanning the gap. This CDR3 has 13 residues. DNA for the CDR3: TGTGCCAGCAGCCAAGATCGGGGTAATGAGCAGTACTTC. This encodes CASSQDRGNEQYF.

Comments on this clonotype: A much more abundant neighbour one base away suggests this may be a read error. The chain carries TRBV5-1 and TRBJ1-2; no firm D call. CDR3 length: 13 residues. Germline V gene sequence: CDR1 SGHRS, CDR2 YFSETQ. The CDR3 DNA reads as TGTGCCAGCAGCTTGGAGGGAAAGTATGGCTACACCTTC. Translated, it gives CASSLEGKYGYTF.

DNA for the CDR3: TGTGCCAGCAGCGCACATACAACTGAGGAAGCTTTCTTT. Its protein is CASSAHTTEEAFF. The chain recombines TRBV9 with TRBJ1-1; no clear D gene. Germline assignment: CDR1 SGDLS and CDR2 YYNGEE. With 3 bases removed from V and 8 bases from J, the gap between germline ends came to 14 bases. The CDR3 spans 13 residues.

The chain employs TRBV7-9 and TRBJ2-1, with 10 bases aligning to TRBD2. CDR3 length: 15 residues. The germline CDR1 and CDR2 sequences are SEHNR and FQNEAQ (reference sequence). The junction had 6 bases not matched to a gene; V was cut back by 3 bases and J by 7 bases. In DNA form, the CDR3 reads TGTGCCAGCAGCTTTAGCGGGAGGCTTCGGAATGAGCAGTTCTTC. Translated: CASSFSGRLRNEQFF.

Concerning this clonotype itself: One junction end does not reproduce the germline sequence, and a read error may be involved. The chain has TRBV12-3 or TRBV12-4 and TRBJ2-4; a weak D match, TRBD2 (5 bases). This CDR3 has 11 amino acids. This CDR3 is CACRKTGEQYF. For the CDR3, the DNA is TGTGCCTGCAGGAAAACCGGGGAACAGTACTTC.